This T cell receptor (beta chain) emerged from a study of cytomegalovirus exposure and HLA in healthy donors. Concerning this clone itself: The antigen is undetermined.

Healthy donors of bone marrow made up the group. The study, taken as a whole, reports: Upon later analysis, TCR association rates were observed to vary by HLA locus, being highest for DRB1 and lowest for HLA-C. In a later analysis, most CMV-associated TCR beta chains appeared HLA-restricted. In an earlier analysis, most TCR beta V segments were productive about 87% or about 30% of the time.

PCR involved 60 Vbeta and 13 Jbeta primers. Method: immunoSEQ multiplex PCR; TCRdb's copy keeps in-frame clones and lacks some. The sample lists around 120,000 clones, less than 85% occurring once. This clonotype was sampled from a young man in good health and CMV-seronegative. Sequencing used PBMCs.

CDR3 residues: CASSVSDIQYF. CDR3 coding DNA: TGTGCCAGCAGTGTTTCGGACATTCAGTACTTC. The chain combines TRBV2 with TRBJ2-4; D remains unclear. Per the germline V gene, CDR1 is SNHLY and CDR2 is FYNNEI. CDR3 length: 11 residues. The V end lost 4 bases, the J end lost 8 bases, and 6 bases lay between the germline ends.